This TCR beta chain originates from a study of T cells in localized non-small cell lung cancer. The CDR3 has 17 residues. The V segment lost 0 bases and the J segment 0 bases; nucleotides outside the gene matches: 3. The repertoire was sequenced with immunoSEQ multiplex PCR; TCRdb's copy has only in-frame clones and lacks some. The sample has tens of thousands of clones, around 80% seen once. The clonotype was recovered from a man aged 40 to 75 with stage III lung adenocarcinoma. The chain recombines TRBV6-7 with TRBJ2-1; 9 bases fit TRBD2. TRBV6-7 is sorted into the ORF group, with uncertain function. The sample in question was peripheral blood mononuclear cells, obtained before any cancer treatment. The CDR3 nucleotides are TGTGCCAGCAGTTACTCGGCTAGCGGGAACTCCTACAATGAGCAGTTCTTC. Translation gives CASSYSASGNSYNEQFF.